This T cell receptor beta chain was documented in a study of breast tumors, draining lymph nodes, adjacent tissues (dated by TCRdb to the mid-2010s). Regarding the study in general: The study compared TCR beta repertoires across tumor, adjacent nontumor tissue and axillary lymph nodes from breast cancer patients. In human breast cancer, the study set out to evaluate how tumor, surrounding tissue and draining lymph node repertoires relate to one another and whether T cells may move between these sites. General study outcomes and caveats: The similarity between tumor and nontumor tissue repertoires was significantly greater in luminal-like breast cancer than in basal-like breast cancer. Tumor T-cell repertoires showed less diversity than lymph node repertoires and more diversity than nontumor tissue repertoires, and tumor T-cell repertoires showed preferential V and J gene usage. The conclusion that tumor T cells originate in lymph nodes was presented as consistent with a hypothesis rather than as directly demonstrated. The data were considered consistent with the idea that most tumor T cells come from the lymph node and then expand in tumor tissue.

The axillary draining lymph nodes of breast cancer patients were the source of the lymph node samples. Note on this clonotype: There is no known antigen for this receptor. This may be a read error: a much more frequent sequence differs by one nucleotide. As the CDR3 is not closed by the conserved phenylalanine or tryptophan, this likely results from a read error.

Unmatched junction bases come to 3, with V trimmed by 2 bases and J by 1 base. As encoded in the germline V gene (reference sequence), CDR1 is LGHDT while CDR2 is YNNKEL. The CDR3 is 15 amino acids long, termini counted. Only the CDR3 part of the read is kept: 45 bases, read in frame from the first base. Sequencing used an Illumina HiSeq 2000. Multiplex PCR amplification was used to generate the TCR beta chain libraries. The amplified TCR beta chain products were analyzed by high-throughput sequencing. In TCRdb, the public reads were trimmed at Q25 with fastp and aligned with MiXCR, with productive beta chains retained. Each entry merges the rows of one CDR3 protein and shows their most common DNA and genes. The sample profile shows 180,000 or so distinct CDR3 sequences; 30% to 35% of them were found once. Of the sample, roughly 3.8% falls within the top ten clones.

The chain was built from TRBV3-1 and TRBJ2-5; 8 bases in the junction line up with TRBD2. What was sequenced was axillary lymph node tissue. This TCR was sampled from a female donor with breast cancer. Some clones in this sample may be carry-over from other donors' samples. The CDR3 region reads CASSQSGGPQETQYL. The bases are TGTGCCAGCAGCCAATCGGGGGGGCCCCAAGAGACCCAGTACCTC.